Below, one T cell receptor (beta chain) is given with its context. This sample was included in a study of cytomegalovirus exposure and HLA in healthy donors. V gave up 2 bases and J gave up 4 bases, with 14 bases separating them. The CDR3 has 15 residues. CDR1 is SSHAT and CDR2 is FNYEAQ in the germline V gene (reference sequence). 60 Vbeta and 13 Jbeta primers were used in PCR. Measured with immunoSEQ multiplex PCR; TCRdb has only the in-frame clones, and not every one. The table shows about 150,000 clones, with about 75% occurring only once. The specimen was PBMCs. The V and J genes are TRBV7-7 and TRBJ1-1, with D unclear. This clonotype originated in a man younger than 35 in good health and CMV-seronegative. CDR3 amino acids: CASSLRRVGGTEAFF. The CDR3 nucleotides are TGTGCCAGCAGCTTAAGAAGGGTCGGAGGCACTGAAGCTTTCTTT. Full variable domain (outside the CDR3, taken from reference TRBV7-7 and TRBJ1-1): GAGVSQSPRYKVTKRGQDVTLRCDPISSHATLYWYQQALGQGPEFLTYFNYEAQPDKSGLPSDRFSAERPEGSISTLTIQRTEQRDSAMYRCASSLRRVGGTEAFFGQGTRLTVV.